The entry below describes one T cell receptor beta chain. The data derive from a study of shared T cell receptors in the human thymus. Libraries were prepared by immunoSEQ multiplex PCR; TCRdb keeps only in-frame clonotypes and omits some of them. The sample has roughly 500,000 clones, approximately 78% seen once. The length of the CDR3 is 13 residues. Germline V gene data show CDR1 as SGHKS and CDR2 as YYEKEE (reference sequence). Between the trimmed V and J ends, which lost 4 bases and 1 base, there was a span of 8 bases. Separately, the same data were catalogued under a study of human thymus T cells.

This chain connects TRBV5-5 to TRBJ1-1; D uncertain. Sequencing was carried out using thymocytes. The source of this sequence is a boy less than two years old with a congenital heart defect. The CDR3 loop is CASSELPNTEAFF. The CDR3 DNA is TGTGCCAGCAGCGAACTTCCGAACACTGAAGCTTTCTTT.